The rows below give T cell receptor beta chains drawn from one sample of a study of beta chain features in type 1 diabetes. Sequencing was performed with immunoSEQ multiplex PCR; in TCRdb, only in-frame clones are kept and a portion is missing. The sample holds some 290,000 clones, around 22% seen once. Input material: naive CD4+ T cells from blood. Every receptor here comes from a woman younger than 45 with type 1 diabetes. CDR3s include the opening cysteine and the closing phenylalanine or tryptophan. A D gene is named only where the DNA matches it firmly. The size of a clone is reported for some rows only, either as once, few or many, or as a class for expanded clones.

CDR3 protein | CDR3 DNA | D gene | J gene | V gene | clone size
CASSKGRTEAYEQYF | TGTGCCAGTTCCAAAGGCAGGACGGAGGCCTACGAGCAGTACTTC | . | TRBJ2-7 | TRBV19 | once
CASTKAGGPYEQYF | TGTGCCAGCACAAAAGCGGGAGGGCCCTACGAGCAGTACTTC | TRBD2 | TRBJ2-7 | TRBV28 | .
CAWSVQVDNEQFF | TGTGCCTGGAGTGTTCAGGTAGACAATGAGCAGTTCTTC | . | TRBJ2-1 | TRBV30 | .
CASSLALGGRTYEQYF | TGTGCCAGCAGCTTAGCGTTGGGGGGTCGAACCTACGAGCAGTACTTC | . | TRBJ2-7 | TRBV7-9 | .
CASSSGEQAKNIQYF | TGTGCCAGCAGTTCAGGGGAACAGGCCAAAAACATTCAGTACTTC | . | TRBJ2-4 | TRBV28 | few
CASSTTTGTGGRYTF | TGTGCCAGCAGTACAACGACCGGGACAGGGGGACGTTACACCTTC | TRBD1 | TRBJ1-2 | TRBV28 | .
CASSSFGSYNEQFF | TGTGCCAGCAGCTCCTTCGGGAGCTACAATGAGCAGTTCTTC | . | TRBJ2-1 | TRBV7-2 | .
CASSLRQAGQYF | TGTGCCAGCAGCTTGAGGCAAGCAGGGCAGTACTTC | . | TRBJ2-4 | TRBV5-6 | few
CAWSLRTGGGQFF | TGTGCCTGGAGTCTGAGGACAGGGGGGGGTCAGTTCTTC | TRBD1 | TRBJ2-1 | TRBV30 | once
CASSFRVIGEQFF | TGTGCCAGCAGCTTTAGAGTGATCGGTGAGCAGTTCTTC | . | TRBJ2-1 | TRBV11-2 | few
CASSLRLALTYEQYF | TGCGCCAGCAGCCTCCGACTAGCCCTAACCTACGAGCAGTACTTC | TRBD2 | TRBJ2-7 | TRBV4-1 | few
CSVDRDSYSMNTEAFF | TGCAGCGTCGACCGGGACAGCTATTCGATGAACACTGAAGCTTTCTTT | TRBD1 | TRBJ1-1 | TRBV29-1 | .
CASRGTGNTIYF | TGTGCCAGCCGGGGGACCGGAAACACCATATATTTT | . | TRBJ1-3 | TRBV6-5 | .
CSVSPADTQYF | TGCAGCGTTTCCCCTGCAGATACGCAGTATTTT | . | TRBJ2-3 | TRBV29-1 | .
CASSLGTGGGYEQYF | TGTGCCAGCAGCTTAGGTACAGGGGGCGGTTACGAGCAGTACTTC | TRBD1 | TRBJ2-7 | TRBV11-1 | .
CASSVGPGLAAFGNEQFF | TGTGCCAGCAGCGTAGGTCCAGGACTAGCGGCCTTCGGCAATGAGCAGTTCTTC | TRBD2 | TRBJ2-1 | TRBV9 | few
CAWSRQRGGNEQFF | TGTGCCTGGAGTCGACAGCGGGGGGGGAATGAGCAGTTCTTC | TRBD2 | TRBJ2-1 | TRBV30 | .
CASSHQQGSAGANVLTF | TGCGCCAGCAGCCACCAACAGGGGAGTGCTGGGGCCAACGTCCTGACTTTC | TRBD1 | TRBJ2-6 | TRBV4-1 | few
CASSQDAGEGTDTQYF | TGCGCCAGCAGCCAAGATGCGGGAGAAGGCACAGATACGCAGTATTTT | TRBD2 | TRBJ2-3 | TRBV4-1 | .
CASSLEAAGGQPQHF | TGCGCCAGCAGCTTGGAGGCGGCAGGGGGTCAGCCCCAGCATTTT | TRBD1 | TRBJ1-5 | TRBV5-1 | once
CASSQEWQGWPNEQFF | TGCGCCAGCAGCCAAGAATGGCAGGGGTGGCCCAATGAGCAGTTCTTC | . | TRBJ2-1 | TRBV4-1 | few
CASRGDSSGNIQYF | TGTGCCAGCAGGGGGGATTCTAGCGGAAACATTCAGTACTTC | TRBD2 | TRBJ2-4 | TRBV6-1 | .
CATSSSGDIQPQHF | TGTGCCACCAGCAGTTCGGGGGATATTCAGCCCCAGCATTTT | . | TRBJ1-5 | TRBV15 | .
CASSGGALYNEQFF | TGCGCCAGCAGCGGTGGGGCCCTCTACAATGAGCAGTTCTTC | . | TRBJ2-1 | TRBV5-1 | .
CASSPFGRVTATNEKLFF | TGTGCCAGCAGTCCATTTGGACGAGTGACAGCAACTAATGAAAAACTGTTTTTT | . | TRBJ1-4 | TRBV28 | .
CASSLLDRTYGYTF | TGCGCCAGCAGCCTCCTAGACAGAACCTATGGCTACACCTTC | . | TRBJ1-2 | TRBV5-1 | few
CAWSFGRSYNEQFF | TGTGCCTGGAGTTTCGGTCGGTCCTACAATGAGCAGTTCTTC | . | TRBJ2-1 | TRBV30 | .
CATSRDGGGNEQFF | TGTGCCACCAGCAGAGATGGGGGAGGCAATGAGCAGTTCTTC | . | TRBJ2-1 | TRBV15 | .
CAWAGTSEETQYF | TGTGCCTGGGCCGGGACTAGCGAAGAGACCCAGTACTTC | TRBD2 | TRBJ2-5 | TRBV30 | .
CASSLIQGSINEQFF | TGCGCCAGCAGCTTGATCCAGGGTTCGATCAATGAGCAGTTCTTC | . | TRBJ2-1 | TRBV5-1 | .
CASSLGTGEQYF | TGCGCCAGCAGCTTGGGGACAGGCGAGCAGTACTTC | TRBD1 | TRBJ2-7 | TRBV5-1 | few
CASSNVGIQPGTQYF | TGTGCCAGCAGTAACGTCGGGATACAACCGGGGACCCAGTACTTC | . | TRBJ2-5 | TRBV28 | .
CAWVYDRVTDGYTF | TGTGCCTGGGTTTATGACAGGGTTACTGATGGCTACACCTTC | TRBD1 | TRBJ1-2 | TRBV30 | .
CASSPPGTGELFF | TGTGCCAGCAGTCCCCCGGGCACCGGGGAGCTGTTTTTT | . | TRBJ2-2 | TRBV28 | .
CASSLPGTGELFF | TGTGCCAGCAGCTTACCGGGCACCGGGGAGCTGTTTTTT | . | TRBJ2-2 | TRBV7-9 | .
CASSWDRSYEQYF | TGTGCCAGCAGCTGGGACAGGTCCTACGAGCAGTACTTC | TRBD1 | TRBJ2-7 | TRBV5-4 | few
CASSWGTSGRETQYF | TGCGCCAGCAGTTGGGGGACTAGCGGGAGAGAGACCCAGTACTTC | TRBD2 | TRBJ2-5 | TRBV4-1 | .
CASSSSREPKNIQYF | TGTGCCAGCAGCTCATCGCGGGAGCCCAAAAACATTCAGTACTTC | TRBD2 | TRBJ2-4 | TRBV7-2 | .
CSVEVITDTQYF | TGCAGCGTTGAAGTAATCACAGATACGCAGTATTTT | . | TRBJ2-3 | TRBV29-1 | .
CASSQFGTGEETQYF | TGTGCCAGCAGCCAATTCGGGACAGGGGAAGAGACCCAGTACTTC | TRBD1 | TRBJ2-5 | TRBV7-3 | .
CAWSIGQSSGANVLTF | TGTGCCTGGAGTATAGGACAGAGCTCTGGGGCCAACGTCCTGACTTTC | . | TRBJ2-6 | TRBV30 | .
CASSLDSGRAADTQYF | TGTGCCAGCAGCTTGGATAGCGGGAGGGCCGCAGATACGCAGTATTTT | TRBD2 | TRBJ2-3 | TRBV5-4 | few
CASSLGGTSGPTDTQYF | TGTGCCAGCAGCTTAGGGGGGACTAGCGGACCCACAGATACGCAGTATTTT | TRBD2 | TRBJ2-3 | TRBV7-9 | few
CASSESTGQGASGYTF | TGCGCCAGCAGTGAGTCAACGGGACAGGGGGCGAGCGGCTACACCTTC | TRBD1 | TRBJ1-2 | TRBV10-1 | .
CASSLYRRGLSYEQYF | TGCGCCAGCAGCTTGTATCGCAGGGGCCTCTCCTACGAGCAGTACTTC | . | TRBJ2-7 | TRBV5-1 | .
CASSPRAEAYEQYF | TGTGCCAGCTCTCCGCGAGCGGAGGCCTACGAGCAGTACTTC | . | TRBJ2-7 | TRBV18 | few
CASSRVSTDTQYF | TGTGCCAGCAGCCGGGTTAGCACAGATACGCAGTATTTT | . | TRBJ2-3 | TRBV7-3 | few
CSGATGSTTEAFF | TGCAGCGGGGCGACAGGGTCGACCACTGAAGCTTTCTTT | TRBD1 | TRBJ1-1 | TRBV29-1 | .
CASSLERGQPQHF | TGCGCCAGCAGCTTGGAAAGGGGCCAGCCCCAGCATTTT | . | TRBJ1-5 | TRBV5-1 | few
CASSLGLAGGPGYNEQFF | TGTGCCAGCAGCTTGGGACTAGCGGGAGGGCCGGGCTACAATGAGCAGTTCTTC | TRBD2 | TRBJ2-1 | TRBV5-4 | few
CSVAGQGNGYTF | TGCAGCGTTGCCGGCCAGGGGAATGGCTACACCTTC | . | TRBJ1-2 | TRBV29-1 | .
CASSVETPGGTDTQYF | TGTGCCAGCAGCGTAGAGACACCGGGAGGCACAGATACGCAGTATTTT | . | TRBJ2-3 | TRBV9 | few
CASSLGTDLYGYTF | TGTGCCAGCAGCTTAGGGACAGATCTCTATGGCTACACCTTC | . | TRBJ1-2 | TRBV7-2 | .
CAGGSGDVTEAFF | TGTGCCGGAGGGTCTGGGGACGTTACTGAAGCTTTCTTT | . | TRBJ1-1 | TRBV6-5 | .
CASSLGPPGLAGDNEQFF | TGCGCCAGCAGCTTGGGACCCCCGGGACTAGCGGGGGACAATGAGCAGTTCTTC | TRBD2 | TRBJ2-1 | TRBV5-1 | few
CASSQASGQADYNEQFF | TGCGCCAGCAGCCAAGCCTCCGGTCAGGCCGACTACAATGAGCAGTTCTTC | . | TRBJ2-1 | TRBV4-1 | .